Presented here are 22 T cell receptor beta chains from one specimen sequenced in a study of T cells after somatic rescue of genetic block. The repertoire was sequenced with immunoSEQ multiplex PCR; TCRdb's copy has only in-frame clones and lacks some. The repertoire consists of tens of thousands of clones, with 96% occurring once and the leading ten covering 0.075% to 0.095%. Sample: peripheral blood mononuclear cells (PBMCs). These receptors all come from a child under two years old.

The V and J genes are TRBV19 and TRBJ2-1; D is uncertain. CDR1 and CDR2 from the germline V gene are LNHDA and SQIVND (reference sequence). This CDR3 contains 13 residues. V was cut by 4 bases and J by 6 bases, with 10 bases left in between. The CDR3 bases are TGTGCCAGTAGTAGGGCTTCTATCAATGAGCAGTTCTTC. This codes for CASSRASINEQFF.

The chain recombines TRBV6-1 with TRBJ1-1; the D gene is possibly TRBD1 (5 bases). The CDR3 runs to 14 residues. Germline lookup yields CDR1 MNHNS and CDR2 SASEGT. Trimming took 6 bases from V and 8 from J, leaving 19 bases between them. The CDR3 region has the DNA TGTGCCAGCAGACCGAACCGGGGCATGGCCGAAGCTTTCTTT. It specifies CASRPNRGMAEAFF.

V usage is TRBV30 and J usage is TRBJ2-6; TRBD1 matches at 7 bases. V was clipped by 2 bases and J by 2 bases; unmatched bases: 0. The length of the CDR3 is 14 residues. CDR1 is GTSNPN, CDR2 SVGIG, per germline (reference sequence). CDR3 sequence: CAWSTGAGANVLTF. CDR3 in DNA: TGTGCCTGGAGTACAGGGGCTGGGGCCAACGTCCTGACTTTC. Supplemented by reference TRBV30 and TRBJ2-6, the full variable domain reads SQTIHQWPATLVQPVGSPLSLECTVEGTSNPNLYWYRQAAGRGLQLLFYSVGIGQISSEVPQNLSASRPQDRQFILSSKKLLLSDSGFYLCAWSTGAGANVLTFGAGSRLTVL.

The rearrangement links TRBV7-8 to TRBJ2-7; tentative D call: TRBD1 (6 bases). The V end was cut by 1 base, the J end by 3 bases, with 16 bases between. This CDR3 is built from 16 residues. The germline CDR1 and CDR2 sequences are SGHVS and FQNEAQ. The CDR3 region has the DNA TGTGCCAGCAGCTTAGTTACAGAGACAGGCCTCTACGAGCAGTACTTC. This encodes CASSLVTETGLYEQYF.

The rearrangement links TRBV9 to TRBJ1-4; D is unclear. The CDR3 covers 15 residues. Trimming cost V 3 bases and J 3 bases, with 12 bases left between them. Germline V gene data show CDR1 as SGDLS and CDR2 as YYNGEE. The CDR3 sequence is CASSAGELSNEKLFF. The CDR3, as DNA: TGTGCCAGCAGCGCCGGGGAGCTGTCTAATGAAAAACTGTTTTTT.

The V call is TRBV5-1, the J call TRBJ2-7; 7 bases map to TRBD2. Germline V lookup: CDR1 SGHRS, CDR2 YFSETQ. This CDR3 is built from 13 residues. The trim removed 4 bases at V and 3 bases at J, leaving 4 bases unmatched. CDR3 bases: TGCGCCAGCAGCCAACAGCGGGGCTACGAGCAGTACTTC. Translating gives CASSQQRGYEQYF.

V is TRBV7-2 and J is TRBJ1-2; 9 nucleotides match TRBD1. Germline V gene data show CDR1 as SGHTA and CDR2 as FQGNSA. V lost 5 bases to trimming and J lost 1 base; unmatched junction nucleotides: 11. This CDR3 has 17 amino acids. CDR3 sequence reads: CASSLGQGKGLNYGYTF. The CDR3 DNA reads as TGTGCCAGCAGCCTGGGACAGGGAAAGGGTCTTAACTATGGCTACACCTTC.

This sequence joins TRBV5-4 and TRBJ2-2; D tentatively fits TRBD1 or TRBD2 (5 bases each). The CDR3 contains 15 residues. Between the trimmed V and J ends, which lost 2 bases and 4 bases, there was a span of 12 bases. Germline lookup yields CDR1 SGHNT and CDR2 YYREEE (reference sequence). The CDR3: CASSFPPGTTGELFF. The CDR3 nucleotides read TGTGCCAGCAGCTTCCCTCCCGGGACCACCGGGGAGCTGTTTTTT.

The chain couples TRBV7-2 to TRBJ1-2; TRBD1 might be the D (5 bases). Germline values: CDR1 SGHTA, CDR2 FQGNSA. The CDR3 runs to 16 residues. With 2 bases removed from V and 0 bases from J, the gap between germline ends came to 13 bases. CDR3: CASSLPQGLTNYGYTF. For the CDR3, the DNA is TGTGCCAGCAGCTTACCTCAGGGCCTCACTAACTATGGCTACACCTTC.

This sequence joins TRBV7-8 and TRBJ1-1; 8 nucleotides align to TRBD1. CDR1 and CDR2 (germline): SGHVS, FQNEAQ. J was trimmed by 5 bases and V by 3 bases; bases with no gene match: 5. The CDR3 extends over 14 amino acids. The CDR3 region is CASSFDRGRTEAFF. The DNA for the CDR3 is TGTGCCAGCAGCTTCGACAGGGGTCGGACTGAAGCTTTCTTT.

The J gene is TRBJ1-2, the V gene TRBV28, with a weak D call TRBD1 (5 bases). The CDR3 extends over 12 amino acids. Per the germline V gene, CDR1 is MDHEN and CDR2 is SYDVKM. Trimming took 7 bases from V and 8 from J, leaving 14 bases between them. CDR3 region: CASTPAWGGYTF. CDR3 coding DNA: TGTGCCAGCACCCCCGCCTGGGGCGGCTACACCTTC.

The chain links TRBV5-4 to TRBJ2-1, with 14 bases that match TRBD2. V trimming: 4 bases; J trimming: 5 bases; junction bases outside the gene matches: 5. The CDR3 consists of 16 residues. Per germline, CDR1 SGHNT and CDR2 YYREEE (reference sequence). The CDR3 loop is CASSQPTSGRDNEQFF. Here the CDR3 DNA reads TGTGCCAGCAGCCAACCGACTAGCGGGAGGGACAATGAGCAGTTCTTC.

This chain joins TRBV28 and TRBJ2-1; a weak D match, TRBD2 (7 bases). V lost 7 bases to trimming and J lost 5 bases, with 18 bases between them. The CDR3 is 15 residues long. Germline V gene data show CDR1 as MDHEN and CDR2 as SYDVKM. Here the CDR3 reads CASTLGGTTNNEQFF. The CDR3 region has the DNA TGTGCCAGCACCCTGGGGGGGACAACCAACAATGAGCAGTTCTTC.

The chain has TRBV7-2 and TRBJ2-1; D is perhaps TRBD2 (5 bases). V shed 7 bases and J shed 2 bases, with 15 bases lying between them. The CDR3 totals 15 residues. Germline values: CDR1 SGHTA, CDR2 FQGNSA. CDR3 region: CASTIGRSAYNEQFF. CDR3 coding DNA: TGTGCCAGCACCATCGGACGTAGCGCCTACAATGAGCAGTTCTTC.

This chain uses TRBV28 with TRBJ1-5; TRBD1 agrees at 8 bases. The CDR3 consists of 14 residues. CDR1 is MDHEN and CDR2 is SYDVKM in the germline V gene. V shed 7 bases and J 1 base; nucleotides not matched to a gene: 3. CDR3 loop: CASTRQGSNQPQHF. The DNA of the CDR3 is TGTGCCAGCACCAGACAGGGGAGCAATCAGCCCCAGCATTTT.

CDR3: CASSLSYNEQFF. The CDR3 DNA reads TGCGCCAGCAGCCTCTCCTACAATGAGCAGTTCTTC. The V gene is TRBV5-1, the J gene TRBJ2-1; D not resolved. V gave up 4 bases and J gave up 0 bases, with 2 bases separating them. Germline V gene sequence: CDR1 SGHRS, CDR2 YFSETQ. The CDR3 consists of 12 residues.

The chain uses TRBV12-5 and TRBJ1-2; maybe TRBD1 (5 bases). Trimming removed 5 bases at V and 4 bases at J, with 17 bases between. The CDR3 runs 15 residues. In germline, CDR1 is LGHNT, CDR2 FRNRAP. CDR3: CASGLSATGGYGYTF. CDR3 nucleotide sequence: TGTGCTAGTGGTCTATCGGCGACGGGGGGCTATGGCTACACCTTC.

The DNA of the CDR3 is TGTGCCAGCACCTGGGGGGCCAAAAACATTCAGTACTTC. Its translation is CASTWGAKNIQYF. The chain uses TRBV5-6 and TRBJ2-4; D tentatively reads TRBD1 or TRBD2 (5 bases each). The germline V gene encodes CDR1 SGHDT and CDR2 YYEEEE. V was cut by 6 bases and J by 1 base, with 8 bases left in between. There are 13 residues in the CDR3.

V gene TRBV11-3 combines with J gene TRBJ2-1; D assignment may be TRBD1 or TRBD2 (6 bases each). Between the trimmed V and J ends, which lost 3 bases and 4 bases, there was a span of 16 bases. CDR1 SGHNT and CDR2 YENEEA come from the germline V gene. This CDR3 has 16 residues. CDR3 nucleotide sequence: TGTGCCAGCAGCTTTCGGGGGCTAGCGAAGTACAATGAGCAGTTCTTC. Encoded protein: CASSFRGLAKYNEQFF.

A remark on this clone: Within the sample, other DNA sequences also encode this same CDR3. The CDR3 spells CASSLTPGQLYEQYF. The DNA for the CDR3 is TGTGCCAGCAGCCTGACGCCGGGACAGCTCTACGAGCAGTACTTC. The chain recombines TRBV5-6 with TRBJ2-7; 7 nucleotides match TRBD1. Germline values: CDR1 SGHDT, CDR2 YYEEEE. CDR3 length: 15 residues. Trimming took 4 bases from V and 3 from J; bases not matched to a gene: 10.

The V call is TRBV19, the J call TRBJ2-1; D tentatively fits TRBD1 or TRBD2 (6 bases each). CDR1 is LNHDA, CDR2 SQIVND, per germline (reference sequence). V was shortened by 1 base and J by 3 bases, with 19 bases between the two germline ends. The CDR3 extends over 18 amino acids. The DNA for the CDR3 is TGTGCCAGTAGTATAGCCAGGGGCGCCCGGGACTTCTACAATGAGCAGTTCTTC. Translating gives CASSIARGARDFYNEQFF.

The chain couples TRBV5-8 to TRBJ1-4; 9 bases match TRBD1. Per germline, CDR1 SGHTS and CDR2 YDEGEE. The CDR3 covers 14 residues. Trimming at V came to 2 bases and at J to 7 bases, leaving 3 bases not matched to a gene. DNA for the CDR3: TGTGCCAGCAGCTTCCGGGACAGGGCTGAAAAACTGTTTTTT. This gives the protein CASSFRDRAEKLFF.